This TCR beta chain was recorded in a study of cytomegalovirus exposure and HLA in healthy donors. Profiled with immunoSEQ multiplex PCR; TCRdb holds only in-frame clones, not every one. Of approximately 100,000 clones listed, about 85% are singletons. Study conclusions and caveats: Most TCR sequences were uncommon, yet certain public TCRs appeared in many donors.

The CDR3 runs to 14 residues. The germline V and J ends were trimmed by 0 bases and 4 bases, with 8 bases remaining between them. Germline lookup yields CDR1 MNHEY and CDR2 SVGAGI. Note on this clone: Its antigen is currently unknown.

Source material: PBMCs. This chain joins TRBV6-5 and TRBJ2-3; D is ambiguous. The clonotype was recovered from a woman aged 18 to 35 in good health and CMV-seropositive. In nucleotides, the CDR3 is TGTGCCAGCAGTTACTCGATACTACCAGATACGCAGTATTTT. It is translated as CASSYSILPDTQYF.